Below are 12 T cell receptor beta chains sequenced from a single sample in a study of identical twins. TCRdb re-called the 5' RACE reads with MiXCR, one entry per CDR3 protein. The repertoire holds around 1.7 million distinct CDR3 sequences, with about 30% as singletons. The sample was cord blood. The source is a newborn girl in good health.

The chain uses TRBV20-1 and TRBJ1-2; no clear D gene. This CDR3 is 14 amino acids long. Trimming removed 2 bases from V and 2 bases from J, with 12 bases in between. CDR1 and CDR2 (germline): DFQATT, SNEGSKA (reference sequence). CDR3 sequence: CSARKPEQNYGYTF. The CDR3 DNA reads as TGCAGTGCTAGAAAACCCGAACAGAACTATGGCTACACCTTC.

This clonotype was found a few times. The chain combines TRBV6-6 with TRBJ1-2; D ambiguous. The germline CDR1 and CDR2 sequences are MNHNY and SVGAGI (reference sequence). There are 15 residues in the CDR3. V lost 4 bases to trimming and J lost 3 bases, with 15 bases between them. CDR3 sequence reads: CASSSQSGGYYGYTF. The CDR3 DNA is TGTGCCAGCAGTTCCCAGAGTGGCGGATACTATGGCTACACCTTC.

This clonotype was seen more than once but under ten times. The rearrangement links TRBV29-1 to TRBJ1-1; D gene uncertain. The CDR3 length is 14 residues. Trimming removed 1 base at V and 0 bases at J, with 9 bases between. CDR1 and CDR2 from the germline V gene are SQVTM and ANQGSEA. The CDR3 DNA follows: TGCAGCGTTGAAGCTCGGACGGTGAACACTGAAGCTTTCTTT. The encoded protein is CSVEARTVNTEAFF. Looking up the rest from reference TRBV29-1 and TRBJ1-1 gives the full variable domain: SAVISQKPSRDICQRGTSLTIQCQVDSQVTMMFWYRQQPGQSLTLIATANQGSEATYESGFVIDKFPISRPNLTFSTLTVSNMSPEDSSIYLCSVEARTVNTEAFFGQGTRLTVV.

This clonotype was seen ten or more times. V and J are TRBV12-3 or TRBV12-4 and TRBJ2-1, with 10 bases matching TRBD2. V was clipped by 1 base and J by 2 bases; unmatched bases: 2. The CDR3 extends over 16 amino acids. DNA for the CDR3: TGTGCCAGCAGTTTAGACACTAGCGGGGCCTACAATGAGCAGTTCTTC. This translates into CASSLDTSGAYNEQFF.

This clonotype occurred a few times. The chain couples TRBV11-2 to TRBJ2-7; D is undetermined. V lost 0 bases, J lost 2 bases, and 8 bases lay in between. Germline lookup yields CDR1 SGHAT and CDR2 FQNNGV. The CDR3 is made up of 14 amino acids. The CDR3 loop reads CASSLETLTYEQYF. DNA for the CDR3: TGTGCCAGCAGCTTAGAGACGCTGACCTACGAGCAGTACTTC.

A single count supports this clonotype. It is likely a read error, because the conserved phenylalanine at the end of the CDR3 is missing. The V gene is TRBV6-5, the J gene TRBJ2-7; D may be TRBD1 (6 bases). Trimming cost V 2 bases and J 2 bases, with 10 bases left between them. The CDR3 contains 14 residues. Germline loops: CDR1 MNHEY, CDR2 SVGAGI. This chain's CDR3 is CASSYTPGAYEQYL. CDR3 bases: TGTGCCAGCAGTTACACTCCAGGGGCCTACGAGCAGTACTTA.

This clonotype was observed a handful of times. The gene calls are TRBV20-1 and TRBJ2-1; 7 positions match TRBD2. The better agreement between TRBJ2-7 and the DNA end casts doubt on the J call. The V gene's germline CDR1 is DFQATT and CDR2 SNEGSKA (reference sequence). This CDR3 comprises 15 residues. The CDR3 is CSATLAANSYNEQYF. The CDR3 DNA reads as TGCAGTGCTACCCTAGCGGCCAACTCCTACAATGAGCAGTACTTC.

The chain employs TRBV20-1 and TRBJ2-7; D is undetermined. Looked up from germline, CDR1 is DFQATT and CDR2 is SNEGSKA (reference sequence). The V end lost 8 bases, the J end lost 2 bases, and 16 bases lay between the germline ends. This CDR3 spans 13 amino acids. CDR3 amino acids: CSTWARNTYEQYF. The CDR3 DNA is TGCAGTACCTGGGCTCGTAACACCTACGAGCAGTACTTC.

This clonotype has only a few counts. The chain links TRBV11-3 to TRBJ2-1; 11 bases map to TRBD2. From germline, CDR1 is SGHNT and CDR2 YENEEA. The CDR3 has 15 residues. With V trimmed by 3 bases and J by 5 bases, 3 bases remained unmatched. The CDR3 protein is CASSFTGLADNEQFF. CDR3 bases: TGTGCCAGCAGCTTCACGGGACTAGCGGACAATGAGCAGTTCTTC.

This clonotype has at least ten counts. Compared with germline, one end of the junction differs, possibly owing to a read error. V usage is TRBV5-1 and J usage is TRBJ2-7; D tentatively reads TRBD1 or TRBD2 (6 bases each). Germline CDR1 SGHRS, CDR2 YFSETQ. The CDR3 runs to 14 residues. CDR3 region: CASSLSGALYEQYF. The CDR3, as DNA: TGTGCCAGCAGCTTGTCGGGGGCACTCTACGAGCAGTACTTC.

The rearrangement joins TRBV20-1 to TRBJ2-7, with D maybe TRBD2 (5 bases). The CDR3 is 14 amino acids. CDR1 DFQATT and CDR2 SNEGSKA come from the germline V gene (reference sequence). V was trimmed by 3 bases and J by 2 bases, leaving 14 bases between them. CDR3 sequence: CSARPDYSPYEQYF. The CDR3 DNA sequence: TGCAGTGCTAGGCCCGACTACTCCCCCTACGAGCAGTACTTC.

This clonotype was counted between two and nine times. The V call is TRBV14, the J call TRBJ2-5; 8 positions agree with TRBD2. This CDR3 is built from 14 residues. V lost 1 base to trimming and J lost 7 bases; unmatched junction nucleotides: 5. The germline V gene encodes CDR1 SGHDN and CDR2 FVKESK. CDR3 sequence (DNA): TGTGCCAGCAGCCAAGTCGCGGGAGGTGGGACCCAGTACTTC. Protein sequence: CASSQVAGGGTQYF.